This T cell receptor beta chain emerged from a study of vaccination and CD4 T cells after COVID-19. Study-wide background: Six male and four female convalescents took part, two of them Hispanic. The cells in question were stimulated using overlapping spike peptides derived from SARS-CoV-2, HCoV-NL63, HCoV-OC43 and HCoV-229E.

This clonotype has only a few counts. Its specificity is not known. The CDR3 consists of 15 residues. Germline CDR1 LNHDA, CDR2 SQIVND (reference sequence). With V trimmed by 8 bases and J by 0 bases, 8 bases remained unmatched. The assay that was used to sequence DNA from cultured CD4+ T cells was the Oncomine TCR Beta short-read assay. Using its own MiXCR run on the PCR reads, TCRdb lists one record per CDR3 protein. The sample gives 5,000 to 7,000 distinct CDR3 sequences, around 42% of which show up once; 40% to 55% is in the top ten. Treatment here: roughly 10-day PBMC culture with coronavirus spike peptide pools or control peptides (ViraFEST assay). According to the study, CD4+ T cells from the unexposed donor were gathered ahead of the COVID-19 pandemic (2011-2018). Four cold-coronavirus spikes and SARS-CoV-2 S/N served to probe CD4+ T cells taken from unexposed donors, cells permitting.

The specimen was CD4+ T cells from blood, cultured in vitro. The chain recombines TRBV19 with TRBJ1-1; 8 bases map to TRBD1. This receptor was obtained from a human donor in good health. The CDR3 loop is CASALQGDMNTEAFF. The DNA for the CDR3 is TGTGCCAGTGCTTTACAGGGGGACATGAACACTGAAGCTTTCTTT.